The 32 T cell receptor beta chains below all came from one sample that was sequenced in a study of OX40 agonist ivuxolimab in advanced cancers. Generated by immunoSEQ multiplex PCR, the TCRdb table keeps only in-frame clones and is missing some. The table records 35,000 to 45,000 clones, just under 85% of them present only once. Sequences were derived from CD4+ or CD8+ T cells sorted from blood, sampled in a trial of the OX40 agonist ivuxolimab. The receptors stem from an adult with an advanced solid tumor such as melanoma, head and neck, liver or kidney cancer.

The rearrangement links TRBV4-1 to TRBJ2-7; D perhaps matches TRBD1 (6 bases). V lost 0 bases and J 2 bases, leaving 17 bases between the germline ends. The germline CDR1 and CDR2 sequences are MGHRA and YSYEKL. The length of the CDR3 is 17 residues. The CDR3 bases are TGCGCCAGCAGCCAAGATCGGGGACACGCGACCCCCTACGAGCAGTACTTC. Translating gives CASSQDRGHATPYEQYF.

About this clone itself: The sample contains more than one DNA sequence encoding this CDR3. The V and J genes are TRBV19 and TRBJ1-5, with 7 bases lining up with TRBD1. CDR1 is LNHDA and CDR2 is SQIVND in the germline V gene (reference sequence). CDR3 length: 18 residues. J gave up 0 bases and V 3 bases, and 11 bases lay outside the gene matches. CDR3 residues: CASSIRTGAVYSNQPQHF. Here the CDR3 DNA reads TGTGCCAGTAGTATCAGGACAGGAGCTGTTTATAGCAATCAGCCCCAGCATTTT.

This chain links TRBV28 with TRBJ2-1, with 8 bases matching TRBD2. The CDR3 has 15 residues. V was clipped by 4 bases and J by 0 bases; unmatched bases: 2. CDR1 is MDHEN and CDR2 is SYDVKM in the germline V gene. CDR3: CASSSSGSSYNEQFF. In nucleotides, the CDR3 is TGTGCCAGCAGTTCCAGCGGGAGCTCCTACAATGAGCAGTTCTTC.

The gene calls are TRBV6-5 and TRBJ2-7; 11 bases are a match to TRBD2. Germline loops: CDR1 MNHEY, CDR2 SVGAGI. The CDR3 is 14 amino acids. V dropped 6 bases and J dropped 6; count of bases not matched to a gene: 7. The CDR3 spells CASRVLAGVAEQYF. CDR3 bases: TGTGCCAGCAGGGTACTAGCGGGAGTTGCCGAGCAGTACTTC.

This clone was observed a handful of times. The chain combines TRBV6-6 with TRBJ1-2; D uncertain. This CDR3 is 14 amino acids long. In germline, CDR1 is MNHNY, CDR2 SVGAGI (reference sequence). V was clipped by 6 bases and J by 3 bases, with 14 bases between them. The CDR3 bases are TGTGCCAGCAGGACGAACGGATTACACTATGGCTACACCTTC. Its translation is CASRTNGLHYGYTF.

This chain uses TRBV29-1 with TRBJ1-3; D is uncertain. This CDR3 has 12 amino acids. The germline gives CDR1 SQVTM, CDR2 ANQGSEA. Trimming removed 5 bases at V and 1 base at J, with 6 bases between. This CDR3 reads CSVRSSGNTIYF. DNA for the CDR3: TGCAGCGTTAGGAGTTCTGGAAACACCATATATTTT.

This chain links TRBV28 with TRBJ1-2; D unresolved. The germline CDR1 and CDR2 sequences are MDHEN and SYDVKM. V was pared by 10 bases and J by 6 bases, with 18 bases between. This CDR3 contains 13 residues. CDR3 residues: CAILEVAMNGYTF. The CDR3, as DNA: TGTGCCATCCTAGAGGTGGCAATGAATGGCTACACCTTC.

This clone occurred once. This rearrangement joins TRBV7-2 to TRBJ2-4; the D is unclear. The germline V gene encodes CDR1 SGHTA and CDR2 FQGNSA. V lost 4 bases and J lost 7, with 8 bases in between. The CDR3 is 12 residues long. CDR3 sequence (DNA): TGTGCCAGCAGCTGGGGTGTGAACATTCAGTACTTC. Its protein is CASSWGVNIQYF.

The chain joins TRBV7-9 to TRBJ1-1; D ambiguous. Germline assignment: CDR1 SEHNR and CDR2 FQNEAQ (reference sequence). The CDR3 loop spans 14 amino acids. With 5 bases removed from V and 5 bases from J, the gap between germline ends came to 15 bases. The CDR3 nucleotides are TGTGCCAGCAGCCCCGACTTGGCTGGTACTGAAGCTTTCTTT. This sequence encodes CASSPDLAGTEAFF.

The chain combines TRBV28 with TRBJ2-1; maybe TRBD1 (6 bases). The CDR3 is 16 residues long. Per germline, CDR1 MDHEN and CDR2 SYDVKM. Trimming left V 6 bases short and J 4 bases short, with 19 bases between. The CDR3 loop reads CASSASSGQGYNEQFF. CDR3 DNA sequence: TGTGCCAGCAGCGCTAGCTCAGGGCAGGGGTACAATGAGCAGTTCTTC. Drawing the rest from reference TRBV28 and TRBJ2-1, the complete variable domain is DVKVTQSSRYLVKRTGEKVFLECVQDMDHENMFWYRQDPGLGLRLIYFSYDVKMKEKGDIPEGYSVSREKKERFSLILESASTNQTSMYLCASSASSGQGYNEQFFGPGTRLTVL.

V usage is TRBV6-1 and J usage is TRBJ2-3; D possibly matches TRBD1 or TRBD2 (5 bases each). V was trimmed by 8 bases and J by 2 bases, leaving 14 bases between them. Germline V gene data show CDR1 as MNHNS and CDR2 as SASEGT. The CDR3 extends over 14 amino acids. CDR3: CASAGTITTDTQYF. DNA of the CDR3: TGTGCCAGCGCCGGGACGATTACCACAGATACGCAGTATTTT.

The chain employs TRBV30 and TRBJ2-1; 13 bases fit TRBD2. The CDR3 extends over 15 amino acids. V dropped 1 base and J dropped 8; count of bases not matched to a gene: 5. Per germline, CDR1 GTSNPN and CDR2 SVGIG (reference sequence). CDR3 sequence reads: CAWSEGLAGHHEQFF. DNA for the CDR3: TGTGCCTGGAGTGAGGGACTAGCGGGACACCATGAGCAGTTCTTC.

The chain has TRBV12-5 and TRBJ2-7; D ambiguous. The ends were cut back, 6 bases at V and 1 base at J, with 10 bases in the middle. CDR1 and CDR2 from the germline V gene are LGHNT and FRNRAP. The CDR3 contains 13 residues. Written as DNA, the CDR3 is TGTGCTAGTGGCATGGCACCGTCCTACGAGCAGTACTTC. It specifies CASGMAPSYEQYF. Using reference TRBV12-5 and TRBJ2-7 for the parts outside the CDR3, the full variable domain is DARVTQTPRHKVTEMGQEVTMRCQPILGHNTVFWYRQTMMQGLELLAYFRNRAPLDDSGMPKDRFSAEMPDATLATLKIQPSEPRDSAVYFCASGMAPSYEQYFGPGTRLTVT.

The V call is TRBV5-6, the J call TRBJ1-2; D is ambiguous. V gave up 2 bases and J gave up 8 bases, with 13 bases separating them. The germline V gene encodes CDR1 SGHDT and CDR2 YYEEEE. The CDR3 sequence is 13 residues long. The CDR3 loop reads CASSFTSSGGYTF. The DNA for the CDR3 is TGTGCCAGCAGCTTCACTTCCTCGGGGGGCTACACCTTC. Complete variable domain (other parts from reference TRBV5-6 and TRBJ1-2): DAGVTQSPTHLIKTRGQQVTLRCSPKSGHDTVSWYQQALGQGPQFIFQYYEEEERQRGNFPDRFSGHQFPNYSSELNVNALLLGDSALYLCASSFTSSGGYTFGSGTRLTVV.

V is TRBV13 and J is TRBJ2-5, with a weak D call TRBD2 (6 bases). Near its end, the DNA agrees better with TRBJ2-7, so the J call may be wrong. The CDR3 is made up of 15 amino acids. Looked up from germline, CDR1 is PRHDT and CDR2 is FYEKMQ (reference sequence). CDR3 residues: CASSYSGLGIYEQYF. CDR3 nucleotides: TGTGCCAGCAGCTACTCGGGACTGGGGATCTACGAGCAGTACTTC.

V usage is TRBV7-9 and J usage is TRBJ2-7; tentative D call: TRBD2 (6 bases). CDR3 size: 13 residues. Trimming shortened V by 7 bases and J by 1 base, and 11 bases separated the two germline ends. Germline V gene data show CDR1 as SEHNR and CDR2 as FQNEAQ (reference sequence). The CDR3 DNA reads as TGTGCCAGCACGAGGACTAATTCCTACGAGCAGTACTTC. This encodes CASTRTNSYEQYF.

The chain carries TRBV5-8 and TRBJ2-2, with no clear D. Trimming cost V 0 bases and J 6 bases, with 9 bases left between them. Germline loops: CDR1 SGHTS, CDR2 YDEGEE. The CDR3 spans 14 residues. CDR3: CASSLGLLPGELFF. Here the CDR3 DNA reads TGTGCCAGCAGCTTGGGACTTCTACCCGGGGAGCTGTTTTTT.

This chain uses TRBV28 with TRBJ2-2, with 12 bases aligning to TRBD2. In germline, CDR1 is MDHEN, CDR2 SYDVKM. The CDR3 is 17 amino acids. Losses at the gene ends were 8 bases for V and 6 bases for J; bases not matched to a gene: 13. CDR3 loop: CASDPYGASGRAGELFF. Here the CDR3 DNA reads TGTGCCAGCGACCCTTACGGGGCTAGCGGGAGGGCCGGGGAGCTGTTTTTT. Filled out from reference TRBV28 and TRBJ2-2, the complete variable domain reads DVKVTQSSRYLVKRTGEKVFLECVQDMDHENMFWYRQDPGLGLRLIYFSYDVKMKEKGDIPEGYSVSREKKERFSLILESASTNQTSMYLCASDPYGASGRAGELFFGEGSRLTVL.

The CDR3 bases are TGTGCCAGCAGCTTCATGACCCGAGAGCTGTTTTTT. Encoded protein: CASSFMTRELFF. The chain carries TRBV7-9 and TRBJ2-2; no clear D. The ends were cut back, 3 bases at V and 11 bases at J, with 10 bases in the middle. The CDR3 has 12 residues. The germline V gene encodes CDR1 SEHNR and CDR2 FQNEAQ (reference sequence).

This chain joins TRBV7-9 and TRBJ1-3, with D possibly TRBD1 on 5 matching bases. CDR1 and CDR2 (germline): SEHNR, FQNEAQ (reference sequence). Trimming took off 8 bases at V and 4 bases at J, with 18 bases between the two ends. This CDR3 is 15 amino acids long. CDR3: CASVSGIKGGNTIYF. DNA of the CDR3: TGTGCCAGCGTTTCCGGGATTAAGGGGGGAAACACCATATATTTT. The whole variable domain, remainder taken from reference TRBV7-9 and TRBJ1-3, is DTGVSQNPRHKITKRGQNVTFRCDPISEHNRLYWYRQTLGQGPEFLTYFQNEAQLEKSRLLSDRFSAERPKGSFSTLEIQRTEQGDSAMYLCASVSGIKGGNTIYFGEGSWLTVV.

The chain carries TRBV7-9 and TRBJ2-2; D is tentatively TRBD1 or TRBD2 (5 bases each). V dropped 5 bases and J dropped 5 bases, with 18 bases sitting between them. This CDR3 is 16 amino acids long. Germline loops: CDR1 SEHNR, CDR2 FQNEAQ (reference sequence). The CDR3 protein is CASSLLTGWGTGELFF. CDR3 in DNA: TGTGCCAGCAGCCTCCTTACAGGTTGGGGGACCGGGGAGCTGTTTTTT.

This clone is termed medium-sized. The rearrangement links TRBV5-1 to TRBJ2-3; TRBD2 matches 13 bases. Germline V gene lookup returns CDR1 SGHRS and CDR2 YFSETQ. The CDR3 consists of 15 residues. V was clipped by 5 bases and J by 0 bases; unmatched bases: 0. CDR3 DNA sequence: TGCGCCAGCAGACTAGCGGGAGGGAGCACAGATACGCAGTATTTT. This gives the protein CASRLAGGSTDTQYF.

This chain connects TRBV5-4 to TRBJ2-7; 11 nucleotides align to TRBD2. The J segment lost 4 bases and the V segment lost 3 bases, leaving 12 bases of the junction unmatched. The CDR3 extends over 17 amino acids. CDR1 and CDR2 from the germline V gene are SGHNT and YYREEE (reference sequence). The CDR3 DNA sequence: TGTGCCAGCAGCTCCGGGACTAGCGGCCTAGGGGGGTACGAGCAGTACTTC. Residues: CASSSGTSGLGGYEQYF.

The sample holds a few counts of this clone. This chain joins TRBV18 and TRBJ2-5, with unresolved D. Germline loops: CDR1 KGHSH, CDR2 LQKENI. With 1 base removed from V and 3 bases from J, the gap between germline ends came to 0 bases. CDR3 length: 11 residues. In DNA form, the CDR3 reads TGTGCCAGCTCACCACAAGAGACCCAGTACTTC. Its translation: CASSPQETQYF.

This chain uses TRBV27 with TRBJ2-3; maybe TRBD1 (6 bases). The CDR3 length is 15 residues. The germline CDR1 and CDR2 sequences are MNHEY and SMNVEV (reference sequence). V lost 6 bases and J 0 bases, leaving 13 bases between the germline ends. The CDR3 loop reads CASRGATPSTDTQYF. DNA of the CDR3: TGTGCCAGCAGGGGGGCAACTCCTAGCACAGATACGCAGTATTTT.

The chain uses TRBV7-9 and TRBJ2-3; D tentatively fits TRBD1 or TRBD2 (5 bases each). Germline V gene sequence: CDR1 SEHNR, CDR2 FQNEAQ (reference sequence). V lost 5 bases to trimming and J lost 4 bases, with 16 bases between them. The CDR3 contains 15 residues. The CDR3 sequence: CASSRQGGWADTQYF. The CDR3 nucleotides are TGTGCCAGCAGCCGTCAGGGCGGGTGGGCAGATACGCAGTATTTT.

V gene TRBV4-2 combines with J gene TRBJ1-2, with 10 nucleotides matching TRBD1. Germline V gene sequence: CDR1 LGHNA, CDR2 YNFKEQ. This CDR3 spans 16 amino acids. V trimming: 0 bases; J trimming: 3 bases; junction bases outside the gene matches: 4. CDR3 sequence (DNA): TGTGCCAGCAGCCAAGAGGAGGGACAGGGGCACTATGGCTACACCTTC. This sequence encodes CASSQEEGQGHYGYTF.

The V call is TRBV7-6, the J call TRBJ2-1; TRBD2 is a possible D gene (5 bases). Germline CDR1 is SGHVS and CDR2 is FNYEAQ. The CDR3 covers 14 residues. The V end lost 2 bases, the J end lost 7 bases, and 12 bases lay between the germline ends. The CDR3 protein is CASSLMGVKNEQFF. In nucleotides, the CDR3 is TGTGCCAGCAGCTTAATGGGAGTAAAAAATGAGCAGTTCTTC.

The CDR3 region has the DNA TGTGCCAGCCGAGAGAGGGGGGACGCTGAAGCTTTCTTT. Residues: CASRERGDAEAFF. J is TRBJ1-1 and V is TRBV6-4; D is possibly TRBD1 (6 bases). With 8 bases removed from V and 6 bases from J, the gap between germline ends came to 16 bases. The CDR3 has 13 residues. The germline gives CDR1 MRHNA, CDR2 SNTAGT.

The genes are TRBV28 and TRBJ1-5; D may be TRBD1 (6 bases). Germline CDR1 and CDR2: MDHEN and SYDVKM. CDR3 size: 16 residues. CDR3: CAAWPGAINSNQPQHF. The CDR3 DNA sequence: TGTGCAGCCTGGCCAGGGGCAATCAATAGCAATCAGCCCCAGCATTTT.

The chain uses TRBV4-2 and TRBJ1-1; 7 bases line up with TRBD1. The germline V gene has CDR1 LGHNA and CDR2 YNFKEQ. This CDR3 region has 16 residues. Trimming cost V 0 bases and J 3 bases; bases outside gene matches: 7. The CDR3 loop reads CASSQDVPGGYTEAFF. The CDR3 DNA reads TGTGCCAGCAGCCAAGACGTTCCAGGGGGGTACACTGAAGCTTTCTTT.

The chain uses TRBV5-1 and TRBJ2-2, with a weak D call TRBD2 (6 bases). The length of the CDR3 is 15 residues. Germline CDR1 reads SGHRS; CDR2 reads YFSETQ. V was trimmed by 6 bases and J by 3 bases, leaving 15 bases between them. CDR3 sequence reads: CASTFGGIDTGELFF. In DNA form, the CDR3 reads TGCGCCAGCACTTTCGGAGGGATAGACACCGGGGAGCTGTTTTTT. Complete variable domain (other parts from reference TRBV5-1 and TRBJ2-2): KAGVTQTPRYLIKTRGQQVTLSCSPISGHRSVSWYQQTPGQGLQFLFEYFSETQRNKGNFPGRFSGRQFSNSRSEMNVSTLELGDSALYLCASTFGGIDTGELFFGEGSRLTVL.